The 5 T cell receptor beta chains presented below share a single source sample, sequenced in a study of shared T cell receptors in the human thymus. TCRdb's table, derived via immunoSEQ multiplex PCR, lists solely in-frame clones and lacks some. In the table there are about 380,000 clones, about 95% of which are singletons. The specimen was thymocytes. These receptor sequences come from a human donor.

The chain recombines TRBV4-1 with TRBJ2-2, with D perhaps matching TRBD1 (6 bases). The CDR3 is 16 residues long. Germline values: CDR1 MGHRA, CDR2 YSYEKL. Trimming pared 0 bases from V and 1 base from J, leaving 9 bases between. The CDR3 bases are TGCGCCAGCAGCCAAGAGGGGGCAGGGAACACCGGGGAGCTGTTTTTT. This codes for CASSQEGAGNTGELFF.

V and J are TRBV5-1 and TRBJ1-6; D perhaps matches TRBD1 (6 bases). CDR1 SGHRS and CDR2 YFSETQ come from the germline V gene. V gave up 2 bases and J gave up 8 bases, with 11 bases separating them. CDR3 length equals 14 residues. The CDR3 nucleotides read TGCGCCAGCAGCTTCAGGGGATTTGATTCACCCCTCCACTTT. It codes for CASSFRGFDSPLHF.

The J gene is TRBJ1-2, the V gene TRBV5-5; D unresolved. CDR1 SGHKS and CDR2 YYEKEE come from the germline V gene (reference sequence). V was trimmed by 7 bases and J by 4 bases, leaving 26 bases between them. The CDR3 totals 17 residues. In DNA form, the CDR3 reads TGTGCCAGCGGATCGACGAGAGCAGCGCGAAAGACCTATGGCTACACCTTC. Translated, it gives CASGSTRAARKTYGYTF.

The rearrangement links TRBV7-9 to TRBJ2-1; D possibly uses TRBD1 or TRBD2 (6 bases each). The CDR3 runs to 16 residues. Between the trimmed V and J ends, which lost 7 bases and 6 bases, there was a span of 22 bases. CDR1 and CDR2 from the germline V gene are SEHNR and FQNEAQ (reference sequence). This chain's CDR3 is CASNLGGRESSNEQFF. The CDR3 DNA follows: TGTGCCAGCAACCTGGGGGGCAGGGAAAGCAGCAATGAGCAGTTCTTC. Variable domain in full (rest from reference TRBV7-9 and TRBJ2-1): DTGVSQNPRHKITKRGQNVTFRCDPISEHNRLYWYRQTLGQGPEFLTYFQNEAQLEKSRLLSDRFSAERPKGSFSTLEIQRTEQGDSAMYLCASNLGGRESSNEQFFGPGTRLTVL.

The chain is built from TRBV9 and TRBJ1-3; TRBD1 matches at 10 bases. The ends lost 5 bases at V and 5 bases at J; junction bases unmatched: 22. Germline V gene lookup returns CDR1 SGDLS and CDR2 YYNGEE. The CDR3 has 20 residues. This CDR3 is CASSFTPGQGNFEFRNTIYF. For the CDR3, the DNA is TGTGCCAGCAGTTTTACCCCGGGACAGGGGAATTTTGAGTTTAGAAACACCATATATTTT.